This TCR beta chain is from a study of blood T cell repertoires in COVID-19. CDR3 size: 15 residues. Trimming removed 4 bases from V and 3 bases from J; junction bases left unmatched: 5. In germline, CDR1 is SGDLS, CDR2 YYNGEE. Generated by immunoSEQ multiplex PCR, the TCRdb table keeps only in-frame clones and is missing some. The data hold 60,000 to 90,000 clones, with over 80% observed a single time. V is TRBV9 and J is TRBJ2-2; 8 positions match TRBD2. The sample consisted of peripheral blood. This clonotype was sampled from a man over 45 with acute or convalescent COVID-19. CDR3 loop: CASSRTSRDTGELFF. Written as DNA, the CDR3 is TGTGCCAGCAGCCGGACTAGCAGGGACACCGGGGAGCTGTTTTTT.